This is a list of T cell receptor beta chains from one sample in a study of blood T cells in healthy people across ages. One entry per CDR3 protein results from TCRdb running MiXCR on the 5' RACE reads. The data show about 1.8 million distinct CDR3 sequences, roughly 52% seen once. The sequencing input was blood. These receptors were taken from a woman aged 40 to 49 in good health. The CDR3 runs from the conserved cysteine through the conserved F or W. Each record gives: clone size, D gene, J gene, V gene, CDR3 DNA, CDR3 protein. D genes are given only for firm matches. A clone size is listed for some rows: how often the clone was seen (once, few, many), or a class if it is expanded.

-,-,TRBJ2-6,TRBV6-5,TGTGCCAGCAGTTACTCGGGGGACACCAAAAGCTCTGGGGCCAACGTCCTGACTTTC,CASSYSGDTKSSGANVLTF
-,TRBD2,TRBJ2-7,TRBV6-2/TRBV6-3,TGTGTCAGTAGCGACTCGGGACTAGCGTTCGAGCAGTACTTC,CVSSDSGLAFEQYF
-,-,TRBJ1-2,TRBV5-5,TGTGCCAGCAGCACCGACAGCCTGAACGCCTATGGCTACACCTTC,CASSTDSLNAYGYTF
-,-,TRBJ2-7,TRBV5-1,TGCGCCAGCAGCCCCGGTCGTGGGGGCCCCTACGAGCAGTACTTC,CASSPGRGGPYEQYF
-,TRBD2,TRBJ2-5,TRBV12-3/TRBV12-4,TGTGCCAGCAGACCCGGCCATTCGGGGAGGGAAGAGACCCGGTACTTC,CASRPGHSGREETRYF
-,TRBD2,TRBJ2-1,TRBV7-2,TGTGCCAGCAGCTTATCGGGGGGACTCCAAGAGACCCAGTTCTTC,CASSLSGGLQETQFF
-,-,TRBJ2-5,TRBV20-1,TGCAGTGCTAGAGGGGAAGGGGGGCCCGTAGTTGGTGGGCAGTACTTC,CSARGEGGPVVGGQYF
few,-,TRBJ1-6,TRBV5-6,TGTGCCAGCAGCTTGGGGGAACCTTCACCCCTCCACTTT,CASSLGEPSPLHF
-,TRBD2,TRBJ2-3,TRBV20-1,TGCAGTGCTAGAGAGAGACTAGCGGGGGGGCTCACAGATACGCAGTATTTT,CSARERLAGGLTDTQYF
many,TRBD2,TRBJ2-3,TRBV20-1,TGCAGTGCTAGGCCTCCGGGGGGAAGCACAGATACGCAGTATTTT,CSARPPGGSTDTQYF
-,-,TRBJ2-3,TRBV20-1,TGCAGAGCTAGAGCTGGCAGTGCCACAGATACGCAGTATTTT,CRARAGSATDTQYF
-,TRBD2,TRBJ2-7,TRBV7-6,TGTGCCAGCAGCTCCGAGCCTGGGACTAGCGGGAACTACGAGCAGTACTTC,CASSSEPGTSGNYEQYF
-,-,TRBJ1-4,TRBV4-1,TGCGCCAGCAGCCAAGTCAGCGAATCGACTAATGAAAAACTGTTTTTT,CASSQVSESTNEKLFF
-,TRBD1,TRBJ1-4,TRBV7-9,TGTGCCAGCAGCTTAAATGCAGGGGGCGATGAAAAACTGTTTTTT,CASSLNAGGDEKLFF
few,-,TRBJ2-5,TRBV27,TGTGCCAGCAGTCCGTACACCCAACAGACCCAGTACTTC,CASSPYTQQTQYF
-,-,TRBJ2-7,TRBV28,TGTGCCAGCAGTTTATCCCTAGCAGCACGCTACGAGCAGTACTTC,CASSLSLAARYEQYF
-,-,TRBJ2-7,TRBV19,TGTGCCAGTAGTATAGTAGCAGGCCACTACGAGCAGTACTTC,CASSIVAGHYEQYF
few,TRBD1,TRBJ2-7,TRBV10-3,TGTGCCATCAGTGGGACAGGGGGCAATGAGCAGTACTTC,CAISGTGGNEQYF
-,TRBD2,TRBJ2-1,TRBV6-5,TGTGCCAGCAGTGCCACTAGCGCCGATGAGCAGTTCTTC,CASSATSADEQFF
-,-,TRBJ2-1,TRBV7-6,TGTGCCAGCAGCAGTCGGGACAACTACAATGAGCAGTTCTTC,CASSSRDNYNEQFF
few,-,TRBJ2-5,TRBV28,TGTGCCAGCAGCCCCCCCGACAGCCCCCAAGAGACCCAGTACTTC,CASSPPDSPQETQYF
-,-,TRBJ2-3,TRBV4-2,TGTGCCAGCAGCCAAGCCCTAAGGTTGGATACGCAGTATTTT,CASSQALRLDTQYF
-,TRBD2,TRBJ2-7,TRBV20-1,TGCAGTGCTAGAGCAAGCGGGGGACCCTACGAGCAGTACTTC,CSARASGGPYEQYF
-,-,TRBJ1-1,TRBV27,TGTGCCGGCAGTTCATCTCCCCGGACAGCGGTGAACACTGAAGCTTTCTTT,CAGSSSPRTAVNTEAFF
many,-,TRBJ2-6,TRBV6-2/TRBV6-3,TGTGCCAGCAGCTCCGCCGGGTCTGGGGCCAACGTCCTGACTTTC,CASSSAGSGANVLTF
few,-,TRBJ2-3,TRBV29-1,TGCAGCGTTGAGTCTCTGGGGGCTTTTCTTCTCGATACGCAGTATTTT,CSVESLGAFLLDTQYF
-,TRBD1,TRBJ1-5,TRBV20-1,TGCAGTGCCACAGGACAGGGGAGCAATCAGCCCCAGCATTTT,CSATGQGSNQPQHF
-,-,TRBJ2-1,TRBV5-1,TGCGCCAGCAGCTTGGGTAAGGTTGGCGGTGAGCAGTTCTTC,CASSLGKVGGEQFF
-,-,TRBJ2-7,TRBV6-2/TRBV6-3,TGTGCCAGCAGTTACTCCCGGACTATTGGCGAGCAGTACTTC,CASSYSRTIGEQYF
many,-,TRBJ2-1,TRBV10-3,TGTGCCATCAATCTACAGGGCTGGGATGAGCAGTTCTTC,CAINLQGWDEQFF
many,-,TRBJ2-1,TRBV20-1,TGCAGTGAGGGGGATAGTGTCGAGAATGAGCAGTTCTTC,CSEGDSVENEQFF
few,TRBD1,TRBJ2-7,TRBV20-1,TGCAGTGCTAGGGTTACAGGGGGTGGCGACTACGAGCAGTACTTC,CSARVTGGGDYEQYF
-,-,TRBJ2-5,TRBV3-1,TGTGCCAGCAACCAAGATGCACGGATAGAGACCCAGTACTTC,CASNQDARIETQYF
few,TRBD1,TRBJ2-7,TRBV6-2/TRBV6-3,TGTGCCAGCAGTACGGACAGGGGAGGGGCCTACGAGCAGTACTTC,CASSTDRGGAYEQYF
-,TRBD2,TRBJ2-1,TRBV28,TGTGCCAGCAGCCTCGGGGGGTTTTATGAGCAGTTCTTC,CASSLGGFYEQFF
few,-,TRBJ2-1,TRBV6-5,TGTGCCAGCAGTTATTTTGGAATCGAGTTCTTC,CASSYFGIEFF
few,TRBD2,TRBJ2-1,TRBV4-1,TGCGCCAGCAGCCAAGATCCTAGCGGGGGCCCCTACAATGAGCAGTTCTTC,CASSQDPSGGPYNEQFF
-,-,TRBJ2-3,TRBV29-1,TGCAGCGTAAGAAGGGACAACACAGATACGCAGTATTTT,CSVRRDNTDTQYF
-,TRBD1,TRBJ2-1,TRBV20-1,TGCAGTGCTACAAGAACAGGGGTACGAAGCAATGAGCAGTTCTTC,CSATRTGVRSNEQFF
-,TRBD1,TRBJ1-4,TRBV2,TGTGCCAGCAGGACCCTCAGGGGGACTAATGAAAAACTGTTTTTT,CASRTLRGTNEKLFF
few,-,TRBJ2-3,TRBV18,TGTGCCAGCTCACCACCGGACAGCCGCACAGATACGCAGTATTTT,CASSPPDSRTDTQYF
-,TRBD2,TRBJ2-3,TRBV6-1,TGTGCCAGCAGTGAACTACGCCGAGCGGGGAGCACAGATACGCAGTATTTT,CASSELRRAGSTDTQYF
-,-,TRBJ2-3,TRBV10-1,TGCGCCAGCAGTGCGAACGGGGCGGCTGGTACGCAGTATTTT,CASSANGAAGTQYF
few,-,TRBJ2-1,TRBV7-2,TGTGCCAGCAGCTTAGGTTCGGGGCATAGTAACAATGAGCAGTTCTTC,CASSLGSGHSNNEQFF
-,-,TRBJ2-5,TRBV28,TGTGCCAGCATAGGGGTAGGGTCAGAGACCCAGTACTTC,CASIGVGSETQYF
-,TRBD1,TRBJ2-5,TRBV4-3,TGCGCCAGCAGCCACCGGACAGGGTTCGAAGAGACCCAGTACTTC,CASSHRTGFEETQYF
-,-,TRBJ1-2,TRBV5-1,TGCGCCAGCAGCTTCGGGGACACACAAAGAGATGGCTACACCTTC,CASSFGDTQRDGYTF
-,-,TRBJ1-2,TRBV7-3,TGTGCCAGCAGCTTAACCCCGGGGGGACGGTATGGCTACACCTTC,CASSLTPGGRYGYTF
-,-,TRBJ2-3,TRBV5-5,TGTGCCAGCAACAACCAACCGTTTGACTCCGGCACAGATACGCAGTATTTT,CASNNQPFDSGTDTQYF
-,TRBD2,TRBJ2-3,TRBV29-1,TGCAGCGTTCCGGGACTAGCGGGGGGATCCACAGATACGCAGTATTTT,CSVPGLAGGSTDTQYF
few,-,TRBJ2-3,TRBV11-2,TGTGCCAGCAGCCACGAGGGGCTCACAGATACGCAGTATTTT,CASSHEGLTDTQYF
-,-,TRBJ2-7,TRBV20-1,TGCAGTGCTAGACACCAGACCGACTACGAGCAGTACTTC,CSARHQTDYEQYF
-,TRBD1,TRBJ2-5,TRBV29-1,TGCAGCGTTGTTAGCACAGGGGGCGAGACCCAGTACTTC,CSVVSTGGETQYF
-,-,TRBJ2-1,TRBV5-4,TGTGCCAGCAGCTTGGAGACAGCCCCGAGCAATGAGCAGTTCTTC,CASSLETAPSNEQFF